Given below is one T cell receptor beta chain in context. This sample was included in a study of control samples from healthy donors and cancer patients. TCRdb's copy holds only in-frame clones and misses some; the assay was immunoSEQ multiplex PCR. The table records about 75,000 clones, approximately 80% of them present only once. The specimen sequenced was blood. The source is a man in his forties or fifties in good health.

CDR3 sequence: CASSVTGGNTGELFF. As DNA, the CDR3 is TGTGCCAGCAGCGTAACAGGGGGTAACACCGGGGAGCTGTTTTTT. The rearrangement uses TRBV9 and TRBJ2-2; 8 bases map to TRBD1. Germline assignment: CDR1 SGDLS and CDR2 YYNGEE. After removal of 1 base from V and 2 bases from J, the junction contained 1 base not matched to a gene. This CDR3 comprises 15 residues. The full variable domain, its missing parts supplied by reference TRBV9 and TRBJ2-2, is DSGVTQTPKHLITATGQRVTLRCSPRSGDLSVYWYQQSLDQGLQFLIQYYNGEERAKGNILERFSAQQFPDLHSELNLSSLELGDSALYFCASSVTGGNTGELFFGEGSRLTVL.